Listed below are T cell receptor beta chains from one sample, sequenced in a study of T cell responses to AZD1222 COVID-19 vaccine. TCRdb's copy holds only in-frame clones and misses some; the assay was immunoSEQ multiplex PCR. The sample includes some 110,000 clones, 88% of them seen just once. The sequenced sample was peripheral blood, obtained on day 0 of AZD1222 vaccination. All receptors derive from an adult in good health. The CDR3 runs from the conserved cysteine through the conserved F or W. D genes are given only for firm matches. Size values are once, few and many counts, or a class for expanded clones, and some rows have none.

-	TRBV30	TRBJ1-5	-	TGTGCCTGGAGTCGCATGGGCAATCAGCCCCAGCATTTT	CAWSRMGNQPQHF
once	TRBV19	TRBJ2-1	-	TGTGCCAGTAGTATAGATTGGCTACCCGCTGTGATTAATGAGCAGTTCTTC	CASSIDWLPAVINEQFF
-	TRBV19	TRBJ1-2	TRBD1	TGTGCCAGTAGCCAGCTGACAGGGGGCTATGGCTACACCTTC	CASSQLTGGYGYTF
-	TRBV4-3	TRBJ2-6	-	TGCGCCAGCAGCCAAGATTACGGGGTCTCTGGGGCCAACGTCCTGACTTTC	CASSQDYGVSGANVLTF
-	TRBV4-2	TRBJ1-2	-	TGTGCCAGCAGCCTCCACCCGGGGGGGACCAACTATGGCTACACCTTC	CASSLHPGGTNYGYTF
-	TRBV7-2	TRBJ2-7	-	TGTGCCAGCAGCTCAAGCTCCTACGAGCAGTACTTC	CASSSSSYEQYF
-	TRBV5-1	TRBJ2-7	-	TGCGCCAGCAGCTTGGGTGATATATCCCCGCAGTACTTC	CASSLGDISPQYF
-	TRBV19	TRBJ1-6	-	TGTGCCACCTCAGACCCCACTAGGAATTCACCCCTCCACTTT	CATSDPTRNSPLHF
-	TRBV11-2	TRBJ1-5	-	TGTGCCAGCAGCTCCCAGCCTAGCAATCAGCCCCAGCATTTT	CASSSQPSNQPQHF
-	TRBV18	TRBJ1-1	TRBD1	TGTGCCAGCTCACCACCGGGACAGCCTAACACTGAAGCTTTCTTT	CASSPPGQPNTEAFF
-	TRBV7-8	TRBJ1-1	TRBD1	TGTGCCAGCAGCCGGGCGACAGGGCCTGAAGCTTTCTTT	CASSRATGPEAFF
-	TRBV19	TRBJ1-4	-	TGTGCCAGTAGTGTCCGGGCGGCGAATGAAAAACTGTTTTTT	CASSVRAANEKLFF
-	TRBV2	TRBJ1-1	TRBD1	TGTGCCAGCGGTCTCACAGGGGGCGAGGATCAAGCTTTCTTT	CASGLTGGEDQAFF
-	TRBV30	TRBJ2-5	-	TGTGCCTGGAGTGTACACAGGGGGGGCATCGTAGAGACCCAGTACTTC	CAWSVHRGGIVETQYF
-	TRBV19	TRBJ2-7	-	TGTGCCAGTAAGGCAGGCTCTACCTACGAGCAGTACTTC	CASKAGSTYEQYF
-	TRBV19	TRBJ1-1	-	TGTGCCAGTAGTATTCTCAGGACCTCAAACACTGAAGCTTTCTTT	CASSILRTSNTEAFF
-	TRBV27	TRBJ1-6	-	TGTGCCAGCAAGGAGGGGCCTAATAATTCACCCCTCCACTTT	CASKEGPNNSPLHF
-	TRBV15	TRBJ1-4	-	TGTGCCACCAGCAGAGATCCCCCCGCCGGCACGGGTGAAAAACTGTTTTTT	CATSRDPPAGTGEKLFF
-	TRBV7-2	TRBJ1-4	TRBD1	TGTGCCAGCAGCTTAGTAGGGACAGCAACTAATGAAAAACTGTTTTTT	CASSLVGTATNEKLFF
-	TRBV20-1	TRBJ2-1	TRBD2	TGCAGTGCTAGTAGGGGCGGGAGAATCGATGAGCAGTTCTTC	CSASRGGRIDEQFF
-	TRBV28	TRBJ2-3	-	TGTGCCAGCAGTTTAAGAGGAGATACGCAGTATTTT	CASSLRGDTQYF
-	TRBV6-2/TRBV6-3	TRBJ1-2	-	TGTGCCAGCAGTTACTCAAGCCAGGGGAACTATGGCTACACCTTC	CASSYSSQGNYGYTF
-	TRBV5-6	TRBJ1-1	TRBD1	TGTGCCAGCAGCTTGTACGAGGCCCGGGACAGGGTTAAAGCTTTCTTT	CASSLYEARDRVKAFF
-	TRBV28	TRBJ2-1	-	TGTGCCAGCAGCCGGGGGACTCCAGTTAGGAATGAGCAGTTCTTC	CASSRGTPVRNEQFF
once	TRBV27	TRBJ2-6	TRBD2	TGTGCCAGCAGTCCTCGGGCTAGCGGGAAAGCTGGCGGGGCCAACGTCCTGACTTTC	CASSPRASGKAGGANVLTF
few	TRBV5-8	TRBJ2-1	-	TGTGCCAGCAGCTTGATAAGTAGCGGATGGGGCAATGAGCAGTTCTTC	CASSLISSGWGNEQFF
-	TRBV4-3	TRBJ1-1	-	TGCGCCAGCAGCCATTCGGTGAACACTGAAGCTTTCTTT	CASSHSVNTEAFF
-	TRBV7-2	TRBJ2-7	-	TGTGCCAGCAGCTTAGTTGTTTTGCAGTTCTACGAGCAGTACTTC	CASSLVVLQFYEQYF